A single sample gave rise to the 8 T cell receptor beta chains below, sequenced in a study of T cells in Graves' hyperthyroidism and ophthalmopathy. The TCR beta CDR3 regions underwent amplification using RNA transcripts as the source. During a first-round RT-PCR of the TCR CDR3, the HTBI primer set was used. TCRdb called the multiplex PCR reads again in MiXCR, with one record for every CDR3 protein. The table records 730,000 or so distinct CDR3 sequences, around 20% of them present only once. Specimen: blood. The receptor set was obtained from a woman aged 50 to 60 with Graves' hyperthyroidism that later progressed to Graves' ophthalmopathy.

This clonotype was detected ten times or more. The CDR3 spells CATSRVGENYGYTF. DNA of the CDR3: TGTGCCACCAGCAGAGTCGGGGAGAACTATGGCTACACCTTC. The chain recombines TRBV15 with TRBJ1-2; unclear D gene. Germline CDR1 LNHNV, CDR2 YYDKDF (reference sequence). The CDR3 has 14 amino acids. V was pared by 1 base and J by 2 bases, with 8 bases between.

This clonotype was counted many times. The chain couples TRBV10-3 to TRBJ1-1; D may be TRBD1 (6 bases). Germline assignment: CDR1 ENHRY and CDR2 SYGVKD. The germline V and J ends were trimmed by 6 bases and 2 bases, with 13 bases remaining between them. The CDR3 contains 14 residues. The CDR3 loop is CAISPTGINTEAFF. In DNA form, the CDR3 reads TGTGCCATCAGCCCCACAGGGATAAACACTGAAGCTTTCTTT.

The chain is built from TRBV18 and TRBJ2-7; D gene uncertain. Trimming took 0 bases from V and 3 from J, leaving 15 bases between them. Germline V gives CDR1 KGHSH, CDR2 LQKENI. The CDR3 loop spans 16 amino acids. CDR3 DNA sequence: TGTGCCAGCTCACCACCGGGCCCAGACCCGCGCTACGAGCAGTACTTC. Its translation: CASSPPGPDPRYEQYF.

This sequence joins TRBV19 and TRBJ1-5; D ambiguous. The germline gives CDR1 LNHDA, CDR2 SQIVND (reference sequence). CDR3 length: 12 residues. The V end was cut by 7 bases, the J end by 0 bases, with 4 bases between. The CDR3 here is CASTPSNQPQHF. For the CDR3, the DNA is TGTGCCAGTACACCTAGCAATCAGCCCCAGCATTTT. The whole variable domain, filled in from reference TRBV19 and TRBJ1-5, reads DGGITQSPKYLFRKEGQNVTLSCEQNLNHDAMYWYRQDPGQGLRLIYYSQIVNDFQKGDIAEGYSVSREKKESFPLTVTSAQKNPTAFYLCASTPSNQPQHFGDGTRLSIL.

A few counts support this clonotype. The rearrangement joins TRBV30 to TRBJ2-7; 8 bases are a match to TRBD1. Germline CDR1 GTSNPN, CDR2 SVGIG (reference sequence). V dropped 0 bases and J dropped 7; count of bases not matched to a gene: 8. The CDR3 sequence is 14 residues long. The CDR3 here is CAWSVSRYRGEQYF. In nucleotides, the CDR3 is TGTGCCTGGAGTGTATCCCGGTACAGGGGGGAGCAGTACTTC.

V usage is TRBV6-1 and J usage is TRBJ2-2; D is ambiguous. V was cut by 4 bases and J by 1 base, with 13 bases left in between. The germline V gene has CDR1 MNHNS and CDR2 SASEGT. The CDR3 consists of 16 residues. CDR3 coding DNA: TGTGCCAGCAGTGTGATGACCACCCGGAACACCGGGGAGCTGTTTTTT. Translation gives CASSVMTTRNTGELFF.

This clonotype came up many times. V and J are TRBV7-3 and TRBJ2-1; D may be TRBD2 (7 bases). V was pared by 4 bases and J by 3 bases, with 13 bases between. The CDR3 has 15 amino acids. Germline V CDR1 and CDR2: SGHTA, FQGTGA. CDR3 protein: CASSWGGTNYNEQFF. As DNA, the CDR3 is TGTGCCAGCAGCTGGGGGGGGACAAACTACAATGAGCAGTTCTTC.

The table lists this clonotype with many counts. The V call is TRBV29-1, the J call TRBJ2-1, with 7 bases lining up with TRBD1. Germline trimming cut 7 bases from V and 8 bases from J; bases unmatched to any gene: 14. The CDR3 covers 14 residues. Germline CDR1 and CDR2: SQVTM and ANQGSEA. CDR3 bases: TGCAGCGCCACTGGACAGGTGGTGGGCGATGAGCAGTTCTTC. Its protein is CSATGQVVGDEQFF.